The clone carrying this T cell receptor beta chain was recorded many times. These data originate in a study of T cells in Graves' hyperthyroidism and ophthalmopathy. The TCR beta CDR3 regions underwent amplification using RNA transcripts as the source. The HTBI primer set drove a first-round RT-PCR of the TCR CDR3. A single record per CDR3 protein comes from TCRdb applying MiXCR to the multiplex PCR reads. Of a few hundred thousand distinct CDR3 sequences in the sample, 15% to 19% were seen once. The ends were cut back, 4 bases at V and 4 bases at J, with 17 bases in the middle. CDR3 size: 15 residues.

This receptor was taken from a woman in her twenties or thirties with Graves' hyperthyroidism. Sequenced input: blood. The chain is built from TRBV12-3 or TRBV12-4 and TRBJ2-7; no firm D call. The CDR3 DNA is TGTGCCAGCAGTTCCACGCCCCGTGCTCCTTACGAGCAGTACTTC. Translated: CASSSTPRAPYEQYF.